This TCR beta chain was identified during a study of tumor and adjacent non-tumor tissue in lung cancer. Overall study: Stage I to III disease affected ten to eleven men and roughly five women aged roughly 31 to 85. Some 3.9 million productive TCRbeta reads were obtained per sample on average.

RNA was extracted from bulk tissue without any cell sorting. Three rounds of nested PCR, following a modified ARM-PCR protocol, produced the TCRbeta library. In TCRdb, the multiplex PCR reads were re-called with MiXCR into one record per CDR3 protein. The profile shows about 200,000 distinct CDR3 sequences, about two thirds of them singletons. CDR3 size: 13 residues. Per the germline V gene, CDR1 is SGHNT and CDR2 is YENEEA. A note on this clonotype: Its antigen is undetermined. A read error may account for a junction end that differs from germline.

General study points: Higher tumor TCR diversity was associated with shorter survival. Normal lung showed higher cumulative top 100 clone frequency than tumor.

V is TRBV11-3 and J is TRBJ1-2, with 7 positions matching TRBD1. The receptor was isolated from a man aged 55 to 70 with non-small cell lung cancer. The sample comprised lung tumor tissue. CDR3 sequence: CASIPDREYGYTF. The DNA of the CDR3 is TGTGCCAGCATCCCAGACAGGGAATATGGCTATACCTTC.